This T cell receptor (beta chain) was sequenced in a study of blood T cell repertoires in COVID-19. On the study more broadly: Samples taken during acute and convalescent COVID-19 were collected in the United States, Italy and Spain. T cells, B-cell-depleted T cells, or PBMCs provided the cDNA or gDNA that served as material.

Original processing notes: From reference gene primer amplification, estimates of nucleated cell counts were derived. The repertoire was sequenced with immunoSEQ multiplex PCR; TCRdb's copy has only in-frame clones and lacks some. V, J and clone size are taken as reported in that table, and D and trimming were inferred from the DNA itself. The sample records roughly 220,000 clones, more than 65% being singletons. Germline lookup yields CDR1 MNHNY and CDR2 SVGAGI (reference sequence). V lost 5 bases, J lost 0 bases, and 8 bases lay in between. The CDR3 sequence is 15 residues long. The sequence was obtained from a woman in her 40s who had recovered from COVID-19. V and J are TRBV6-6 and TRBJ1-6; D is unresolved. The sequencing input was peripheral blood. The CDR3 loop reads CASSHQSSYNSPLHF. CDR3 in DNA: TGTGCCAGCAGTCACCAGTCCTCCTATAATTCACCCCTCCACTTT.